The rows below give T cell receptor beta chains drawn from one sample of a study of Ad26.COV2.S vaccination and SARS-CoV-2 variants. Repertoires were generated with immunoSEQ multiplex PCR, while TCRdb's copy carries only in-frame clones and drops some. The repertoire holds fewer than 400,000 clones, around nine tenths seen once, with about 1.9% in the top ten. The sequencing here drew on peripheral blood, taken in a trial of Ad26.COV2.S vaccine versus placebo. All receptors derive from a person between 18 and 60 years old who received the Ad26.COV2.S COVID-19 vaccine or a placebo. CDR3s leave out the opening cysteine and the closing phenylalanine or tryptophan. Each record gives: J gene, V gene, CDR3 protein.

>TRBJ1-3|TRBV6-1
ASSEAGTVSGNTIY
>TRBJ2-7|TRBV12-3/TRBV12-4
ASSPRKYEQY
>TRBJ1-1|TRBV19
ASSPTGLGGGAF
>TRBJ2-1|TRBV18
ASSPSGVEQF
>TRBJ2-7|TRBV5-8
ASSSGGGGSYEQY
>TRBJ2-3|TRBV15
ATRVGKGTDTQY
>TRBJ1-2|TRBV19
ASSQGYGYT
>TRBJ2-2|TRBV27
ASSLPPHMAGELF
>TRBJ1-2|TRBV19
ASSIIGRADYGYT
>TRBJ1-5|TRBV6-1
ASSEPGTNQPQH
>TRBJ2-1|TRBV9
ASSGTSGRSGEQF
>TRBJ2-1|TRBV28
ASSTYNEQF
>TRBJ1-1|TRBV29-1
SVVRTGSTEAF
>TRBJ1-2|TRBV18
ASSPRGTGDGYT
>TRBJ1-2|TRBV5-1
ASSLVGGAGYGYT
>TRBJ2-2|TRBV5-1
ASGGWTDNTGELF
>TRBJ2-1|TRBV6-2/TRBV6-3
ASRPLAGESYNEQF
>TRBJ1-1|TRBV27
ASRPNSLNTEAF
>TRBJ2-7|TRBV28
ASSFGQSSYEQY
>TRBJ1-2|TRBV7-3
ASSLTRAGGYT
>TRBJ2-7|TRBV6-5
ASRRTGGDEQY
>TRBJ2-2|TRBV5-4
ASSLRAAGRELF
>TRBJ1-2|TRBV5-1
ASSVGTSYGYT
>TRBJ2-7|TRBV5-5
ASSFRVGEQY
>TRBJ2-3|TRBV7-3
ASSLDRETDTQY
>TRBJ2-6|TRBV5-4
ASSLPFSGANVLT
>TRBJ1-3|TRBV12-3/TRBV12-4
ASSDNSGNTIY
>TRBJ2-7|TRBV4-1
ASSQDPTGGFEQY
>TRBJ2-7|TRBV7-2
ASSPREGAYEQY
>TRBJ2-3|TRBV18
ASSQTDTQY
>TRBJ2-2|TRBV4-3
ASSPGPNTGELF
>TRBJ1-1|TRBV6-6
ASTLGQGSMNTEAF
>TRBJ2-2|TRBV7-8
ASSLGRGSGELF
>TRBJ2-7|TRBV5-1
ASSFGTSANEQY
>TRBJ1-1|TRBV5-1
ASRQGSLNTEAF
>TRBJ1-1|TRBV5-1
ASSFEPGRKAF
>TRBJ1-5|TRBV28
ASSTDRESNQPQH
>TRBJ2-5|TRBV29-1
SVGGAKETQY
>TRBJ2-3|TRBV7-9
ASSSTRRGSPDTQY
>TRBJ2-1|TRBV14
ASSPGQSSYNEQF
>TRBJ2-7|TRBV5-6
ASSPRVRAPSYEQY
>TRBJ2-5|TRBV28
ASSPVLGGRGIQETQY
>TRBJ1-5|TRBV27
ASRLFAASNQPQH
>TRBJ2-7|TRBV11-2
ASSLGLRQGYEQY
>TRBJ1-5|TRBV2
ASSVRTGNQPQH
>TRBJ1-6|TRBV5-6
ASSLGPASNSPLH
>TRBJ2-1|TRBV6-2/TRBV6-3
ASSSASGGLEF
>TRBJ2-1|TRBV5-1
ASSLVGDAVFNEQF
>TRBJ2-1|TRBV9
ASSAEGAQGTSYNEQF
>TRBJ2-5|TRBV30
AWSGFGAYDQETQY
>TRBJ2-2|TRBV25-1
ASRWGVTGELF
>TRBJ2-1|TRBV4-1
ASSLIKGEQF
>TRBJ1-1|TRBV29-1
SVGQGRTEAF
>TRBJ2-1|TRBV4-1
ASSQLPGLAHEQF